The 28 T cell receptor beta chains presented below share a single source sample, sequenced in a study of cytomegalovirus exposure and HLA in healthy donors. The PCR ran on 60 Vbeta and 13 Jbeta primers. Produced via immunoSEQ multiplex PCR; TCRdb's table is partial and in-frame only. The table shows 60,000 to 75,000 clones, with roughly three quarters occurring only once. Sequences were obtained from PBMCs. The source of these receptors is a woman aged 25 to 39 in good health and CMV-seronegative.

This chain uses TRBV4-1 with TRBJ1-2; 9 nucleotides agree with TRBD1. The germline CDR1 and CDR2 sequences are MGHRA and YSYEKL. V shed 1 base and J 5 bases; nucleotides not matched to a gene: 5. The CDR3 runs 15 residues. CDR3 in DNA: TGCGCCAGCAGCCAAGCCCGGGACAGGGTGTATGGCTACACCTTC. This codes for CASSQARDRVYGYTF.

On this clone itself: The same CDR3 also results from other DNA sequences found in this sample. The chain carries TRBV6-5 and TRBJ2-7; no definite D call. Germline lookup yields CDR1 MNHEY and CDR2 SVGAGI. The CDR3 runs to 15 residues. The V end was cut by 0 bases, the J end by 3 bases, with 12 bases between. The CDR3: CASSYSLREFYEQYF. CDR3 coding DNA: TGTGCCAGCAGTTACTCCCTGAGAGAATTCTACGAGCAGTACTTC.

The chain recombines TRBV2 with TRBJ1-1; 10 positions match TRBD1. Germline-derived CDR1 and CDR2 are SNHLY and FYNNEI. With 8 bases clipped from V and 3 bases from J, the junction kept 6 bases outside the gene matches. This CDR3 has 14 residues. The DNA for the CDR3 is TGTGCCAGCTCTGACAGGGGGCAATACACTGAAGCTTTCTTT. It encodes CASSDRGQYTEAFF.

The CDR3 reads CASNQKTVGANVLTF. The CDR3 region has the DNA TGTGCCAGCAACCAAAAGACAGTCGGGGCCAACGTCCTGACTTTC. V usage is TRBV7-2 and J usage is TRBJ2-6; D might be TRBD1 (5 bases). The CDR3 spans 15 residues. Germline CDR1 is SGHTA and CDR2 is FQGNSA. Trimming cost V 7 bases and J 4 bases, with 14 bases left between them.

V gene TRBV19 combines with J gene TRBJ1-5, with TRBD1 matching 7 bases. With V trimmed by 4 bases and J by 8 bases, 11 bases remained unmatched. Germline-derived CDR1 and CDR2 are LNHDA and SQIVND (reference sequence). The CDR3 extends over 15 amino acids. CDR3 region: CASSRGGGAGKPQHF. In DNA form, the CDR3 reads TGTGCCAGTAGTAGAGGAGGGGGCGCCGGCAAGCCCCAGCATTTT.

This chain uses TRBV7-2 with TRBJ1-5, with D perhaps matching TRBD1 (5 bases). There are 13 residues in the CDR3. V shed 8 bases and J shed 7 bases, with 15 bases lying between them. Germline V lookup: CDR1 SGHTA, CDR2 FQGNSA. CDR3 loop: CASGSGGGQPQHF. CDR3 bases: TGTGCCAGCGGCAGCGGGGGGGGGCAGCCCCAGCATTTT.

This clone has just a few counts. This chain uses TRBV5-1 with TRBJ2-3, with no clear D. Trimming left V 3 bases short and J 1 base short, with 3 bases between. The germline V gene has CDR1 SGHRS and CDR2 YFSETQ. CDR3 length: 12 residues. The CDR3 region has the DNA TGCGCCAGCAGCTCAGGCACAGATACGCAGTATTTT. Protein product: CASSSGTDTQYF.

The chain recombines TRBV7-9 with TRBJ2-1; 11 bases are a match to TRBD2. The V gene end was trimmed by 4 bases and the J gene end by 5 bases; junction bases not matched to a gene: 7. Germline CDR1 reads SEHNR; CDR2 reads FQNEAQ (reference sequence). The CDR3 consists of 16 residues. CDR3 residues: CASSSVLAGGNNEQFF. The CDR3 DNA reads TGTGCCAGCAGCTCAGTTCTAGCGGGGGGAAACAATGAGCAGTTCTTC.

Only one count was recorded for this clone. DNA for the CDR3: TGTGCCAGTAGTATGCTGGACAGGGAAGGAAAACTGTTTTTT. Encoded protein: CASSMLDREGKLFF. The chain recombines TRBV19 with TRBJ1-4, with 8 bases lining up with TRBD1. Germline CDR1 reads LNHDA; CDR2 reads SQIVND (reference sequence). Trimming took 3 bases from V and 10 from J; bases not matched to a gene: 7. This CDR3 has 14 residues.

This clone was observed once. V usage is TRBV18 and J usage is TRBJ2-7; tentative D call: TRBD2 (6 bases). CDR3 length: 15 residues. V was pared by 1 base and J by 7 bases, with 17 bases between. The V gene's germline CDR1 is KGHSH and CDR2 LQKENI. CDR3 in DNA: TGTGCCAGCTCACCACAACAGGAGGGAGCGGAAGAGCAGTACTTC. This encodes CASSPQQEGAEEQYF.

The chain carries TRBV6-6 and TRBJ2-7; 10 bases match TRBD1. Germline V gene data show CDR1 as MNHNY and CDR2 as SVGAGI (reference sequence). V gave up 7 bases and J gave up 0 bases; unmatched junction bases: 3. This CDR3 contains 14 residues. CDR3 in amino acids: CASKGTGDSYEQYV. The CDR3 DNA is TGTGCCAGCAAGGGGACAGGGGACTCCTACGAGCAGTACGTC.

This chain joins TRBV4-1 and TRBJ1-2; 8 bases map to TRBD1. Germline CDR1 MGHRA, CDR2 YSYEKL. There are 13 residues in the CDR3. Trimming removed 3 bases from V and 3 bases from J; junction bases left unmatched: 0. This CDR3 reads CASSQGQDYGYTF. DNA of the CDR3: TGCGCCAGCAGCCAGGGACAGGACTATGGCTACACCTTC.

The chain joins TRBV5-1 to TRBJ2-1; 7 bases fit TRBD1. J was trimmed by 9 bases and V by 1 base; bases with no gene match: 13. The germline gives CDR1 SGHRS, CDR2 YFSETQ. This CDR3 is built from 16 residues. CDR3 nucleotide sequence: TGCGCCAGCAGCTTGACCGGGACAGCCTCTAACCTTGAGCAGTTCTTC. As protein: CASSLTGTASNLEQFF.

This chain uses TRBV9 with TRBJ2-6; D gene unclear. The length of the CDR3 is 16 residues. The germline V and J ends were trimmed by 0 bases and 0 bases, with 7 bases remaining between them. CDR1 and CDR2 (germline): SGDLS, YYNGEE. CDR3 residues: CASSVASISGANVLTF. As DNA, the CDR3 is TGTGCCAGCAGCGTAGCGAGTATCTCTGGGGCCAACGTCCTGACTTTC.

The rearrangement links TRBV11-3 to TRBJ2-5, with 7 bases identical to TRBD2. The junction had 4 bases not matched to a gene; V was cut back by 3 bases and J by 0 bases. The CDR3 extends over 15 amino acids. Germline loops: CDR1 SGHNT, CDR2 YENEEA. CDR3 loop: CASSFLAAYQETQYF. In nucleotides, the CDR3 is TGTGCCAGCAGCTTCCTAGCGGCGTACCAAGAGACCCAGTACTTC.

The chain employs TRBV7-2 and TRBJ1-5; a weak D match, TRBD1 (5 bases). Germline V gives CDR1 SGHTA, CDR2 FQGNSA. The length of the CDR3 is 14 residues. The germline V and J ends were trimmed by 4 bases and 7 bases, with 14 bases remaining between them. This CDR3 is CASSSQGKEQPQHF. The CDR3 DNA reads TGTGCCAGCAGCTCTCAGGGTAAGGAGCAGCCCCAGCATTTT.

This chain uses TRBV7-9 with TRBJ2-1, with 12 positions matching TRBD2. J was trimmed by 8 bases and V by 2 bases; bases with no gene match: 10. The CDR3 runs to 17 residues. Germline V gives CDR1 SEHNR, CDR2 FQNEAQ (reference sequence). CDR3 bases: TGTGCCAGCAGCTTACCACTAGCGGGGGGCCACCTCGATGAGCAGTTCTTC. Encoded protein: CASSLPLAGGHLDEQFF. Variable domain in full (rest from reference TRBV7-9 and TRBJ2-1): DTGVSQNPRHKITKRGQNVTFRCDPISEHNRLYWYRQTLGQGPEFLTYFQNEAQLEKSRLLSDRFSAERPKGSFSTLEIQRTEQGDSAMYLCASSLPLAGGHLDEQFFGPGTRLTVL.

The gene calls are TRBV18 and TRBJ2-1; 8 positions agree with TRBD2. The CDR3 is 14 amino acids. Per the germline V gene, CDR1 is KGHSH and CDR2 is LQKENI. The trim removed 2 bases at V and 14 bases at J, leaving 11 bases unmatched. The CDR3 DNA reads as TGTGCCAGCTCACCAAGGCGGGAGGCTTCATTCGAGTTCTTC. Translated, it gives CASSPRREASFEFF.

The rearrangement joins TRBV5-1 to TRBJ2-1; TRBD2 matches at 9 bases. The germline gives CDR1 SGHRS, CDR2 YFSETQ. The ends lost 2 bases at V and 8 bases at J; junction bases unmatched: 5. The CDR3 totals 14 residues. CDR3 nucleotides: TGCGCCAGCAGCTTACGCGGGGGGGCTCATGAGCAGTTCTTC. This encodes CASSLRGGAHEQFF.

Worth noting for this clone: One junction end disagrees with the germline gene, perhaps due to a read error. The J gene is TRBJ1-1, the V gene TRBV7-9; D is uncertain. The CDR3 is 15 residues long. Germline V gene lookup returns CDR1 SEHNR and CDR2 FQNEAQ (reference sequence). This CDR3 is CSSSLVQLVNTEAFF. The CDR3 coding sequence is TGTTCCAGCAGCTTAGTCCAGTTGGTGAACACTGAAGCTTTCTTT.

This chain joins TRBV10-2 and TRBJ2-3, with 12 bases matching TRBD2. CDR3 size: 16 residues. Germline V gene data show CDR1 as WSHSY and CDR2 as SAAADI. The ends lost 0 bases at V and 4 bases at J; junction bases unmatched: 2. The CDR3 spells CASSESTSGSADTQYF. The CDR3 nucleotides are TGCGCCAGCAGTGAGTCGACTAGCGGGAGTGCAGATACGCAGTATTTT.

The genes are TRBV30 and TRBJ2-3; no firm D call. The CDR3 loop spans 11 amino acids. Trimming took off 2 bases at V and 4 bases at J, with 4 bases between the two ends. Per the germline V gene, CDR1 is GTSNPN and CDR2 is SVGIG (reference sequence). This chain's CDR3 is CAWSSADTQYF. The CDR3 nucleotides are TGTGCCTGGAGTTCTGCAGATACGCAGTATTTT.

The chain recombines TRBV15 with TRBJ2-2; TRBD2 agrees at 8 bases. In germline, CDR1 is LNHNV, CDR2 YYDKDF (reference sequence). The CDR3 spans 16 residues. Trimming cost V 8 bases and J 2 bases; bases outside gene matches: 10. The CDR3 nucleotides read TGTGCCACCTCCCTTCGGGGGGGGGCTAACACCGGGGAGCTGTTTTTT. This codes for CATSLRGGANTGELFF.

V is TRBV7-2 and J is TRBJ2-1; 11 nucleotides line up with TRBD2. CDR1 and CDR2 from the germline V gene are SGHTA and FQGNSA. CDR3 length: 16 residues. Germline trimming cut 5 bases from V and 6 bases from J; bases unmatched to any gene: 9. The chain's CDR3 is CASSAGFLAGGNEQFF. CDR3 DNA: TGTGCCAGCAGCGCAGGCTTCCTAGCGGGAGGCAATGAGCAGTTCTTC.

The CDR3 coding sequence is TGTGCCAGCAGTTACGAGGGATCTGGCTACACCTTC. Amino acids: CASSYEGSGYTF. The chain combines TRBV6-5 with TRBJ1-2; D is ambiguous. CDR3 length equals 12 residues. Germline values: CDR1 MNHEY, CDR2 SVGAGI. V was trimmed by 2 bases and J by 7 bases, leaving 8 bases between them.

The CDR3 DNA is TGTGCCGCTCAGAGGGCAGAGCAGGCGAGGGGGGAGCTGTTTTTT. Residues: CAAQRAEQARGELFF. The genes are TRBV6-1 and TRBJ2-2; D is possibly TRBD2 (5 bases). CDR1 and CDR2 (germline): MNHNS, SASEGT. The CDR3 sequence is 15 residues long. V lost 11 bases to trimming and J lost 8 bases, with 24 bases between them.

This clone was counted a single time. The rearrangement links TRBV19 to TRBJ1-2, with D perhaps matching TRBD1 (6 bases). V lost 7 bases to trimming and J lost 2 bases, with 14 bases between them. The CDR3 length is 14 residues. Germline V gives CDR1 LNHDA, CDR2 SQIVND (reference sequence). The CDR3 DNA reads TGTGCCAGTACTCCGGGGGGCCCAAACTATGGCTACACCTTC. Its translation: CASTPGGPNYGYTF.

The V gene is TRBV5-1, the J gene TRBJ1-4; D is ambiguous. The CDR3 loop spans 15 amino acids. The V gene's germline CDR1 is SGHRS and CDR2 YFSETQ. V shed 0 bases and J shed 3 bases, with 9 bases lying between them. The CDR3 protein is CASSLAGGPNEKLFF. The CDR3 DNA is TGCGCCAGCAGCTTGGCCGGAGGGCCTAATGAAAAACTGTTTTTT.